This TCR beta chain originates from a study of T cells in Graves' hyperthyroidism and ophthalmopathy. About the research overall: Peripheral blood draws took place at initial diagnosis, ahead of any treatment. Overall study findings and caveats: From stable hyperthyroidism, ophthalmopathy was separated by a 13 V-J model.

The investigators amplified TCR beta CDR3 regions from RNA transcripts. The HTBI primer set served for first-round RT-PCR of the TCR CDR3. TCRdb called the multiplex PCR reads again in MiXCR, with one record for every CDR3 protein. The sample has 600,000 to 850,000 distinct CDR3 sequences, around 20% seen once. This clonotype was recorded many times. Its antigen is as yet unknown. Trimming pared 4 bases from V and 1 base from J, leaving 15 bases between. The CDR3 extends over 15 amino acids. Germline lookup yields CDR1 DFQATT and CDR2 SNEGSKA (reference sequence). The gene calls are TRBV20-1 and TRBJ2-3; D might be TRBD2 (5 bases). What was sequenced was blood. The sequence derives from a woman aged 50 to 65 with Graves' hyperthyroidism that later progressed to Graves' ophthalmopathy. As DNA, the CDR3 is TGCAGTGCTACCCCCCCGGGATTTGGCACAGATACGCAGTATTTT. Protein product: CSATPPGFGTDTQYF.